These 10 T cell receptor beta chains came from one sample sequenced in a study of spatial heterogeneity in lung cancer. Study-wide findings and caveats: How many expanded intratumoral alpha and beta TCRs were present tracked the tumor mutation count, which was a count of nonsynonymous mutations.

TCRdb called the 5' RACE reads again in MiXCR, with one record for every CDR3 protein. The sample lists approximately 2,200 distinct CDR3 sequences; about 23% were seen once. Time point in this sample: sample taken at primary tumor resection. Their target antigens are unknown. Sequenced material: lung tumor tissue, taken at surgery. These receptors all stem from a male donor with early-stage non-small cell lung cancer.

As concerns this clonotype: For a library built for alpha chains, this beta chain is a stray read; little rests on its size. This chain connects TRBV6-6 to TRBJ2-1; TRBD2 aligns across 7 bases. Trimming at V came to 0 bases and at J to 9 bases, leaving 11 bases not matched to a gene. There are 16 residues in the CDR3. CDR1 and CDR2 from the germline V gene are MNHNY and SVGAGI (reference sequence). This CDR3 reads CASSYSLAGANGEQFF. The CDR3 bases are TGTGCCAGCAGTTACTCGCTGGCGGGAGCTAACGGTGAGCAGTTCTTC.

This clonotype has a handful of counts. This beta chain is a stray sequence in a library constructed for alpha chains; its clone size is not meaningful. The chain has TRBV5-1 and TRBJ2-5; possible D gene TRBD1, 5 bases. This CDR3 has 12 amino acids. Germline assignment: CDR1 SGHRS and CDR2 YFSETQ. V lost 4 bases and J 9 bases, leaving 13 bases between the germline ends. The CDR3 is CASSGPPQAQYF. Written as DNA, the CDR3 is TGCGCCAGCAGCGGCCCCCCACAGGCCCAGTACTTC. Together with reference TRBV5-1 and TRBJ2-5, the CDR3 gives the full variable domain: KAGVTQTPRYLIKTRGQQVTLSCSPISGHRSVSWYQQTPGQGLQFLFEYFSETQRNKGNFPGRFSGRQFSNSRSEMNVSTLELGDSALYLCASSGPPQAQYFGPGTRLLVL.

This clonotype was recorded a few times. Since the library was made to target alpha chains, this beta chain is a stray read and its abundance is not meaningful. The chain combines TRBV5-4 with TRBJ2-5; D unclear. This CDR3 spans 12 amino acids. Trimming pared 1 base from V and 1 base from J, leaving 2 bases between. The germline gives CDR1 SGHNT, CDR2 YYREEE (reference sequence). CDR3 coding DNA: TGTGCCAGCAGCTTGCCCCAAGAGACCCAGTACTTC. Protein product: CASSLPQETQYF.

Notes on this clonotype: Because this beta chain is a stray read in a library intended to capture alpha chains, its abundance should not be given much weight. The chain joins TRBV5-1 to TRBJ2-7; D call uncertain. Per germline, CDR1 SGHRS and CDR2 YFSETQ. The CDR3 is 13 residues long. V was pared by 0 bases and J by 6 bases, with 10 bases between. CDR3 DNA sequence: TGCGCCAGCAGCTTGGAGGCAAGGTCCGAGCAGTACTTC. Protein sequence: CASSLEARSEQYF.

As regards this clonotype: A library made for alpha chains picked up this beta chain off target, so its size means little. The chain has TRBV18 and TRBJ2-1, with a possible D match to TRBD1 (5 bases). Between the trimmed V and J ends, which lost 4 bases and 4 bases, there was a span of 11 bases. CDR3 length: 14 amino acids. The germline V gene has CDR1 KGHSH and CDR2 LQKENI. DNA for the CDR3: TGTGCCAGCTCACTGCAGGGATATTACAATGAGCAGTTCTTC. Its protein product is CASSLQGYYNEQFF.

By share, this clonotype counts as large. Since it is a stray read in a library aimed at alpha chains, this beta chain has a size that is not meaningful. The chain joins TRBV6-2 or TRBV6-3 to TRBJ2-7; TRBD1 matches 9 bases. Trimming took 6 bases from V and 8 from J; bases not matched to a gene: 8. Germline V gene data show CDR1 as MNHEY and CDR2 as SVGEGT. This CDR3 has 13 residues. CDR3 in amino acids: CASSTGTGSQQYF. The CDR3 bases are TGTGCCAGCAGCACCGGGACAGGGAGTCAGCAGTACTTC.

This clonotype was counted a few times. This beta chain turned up in a library designed for alpha chains; as an off-target read, its abundance says little. The gene calls are TRBV6-6 and TRBJ2-1; 10 bases fit TRBD1. Per germline, CDR1 MNHNY and CDR2 SVGAGI (reference sequence). The length of the CDR3 is 15 residues. With V trimmed by 2 bases and J by 5 bases, 3 bases remained unmatched. The CDR3 sequence is CASSYAGTGDNEQFF. CDR3 in DNA: TGTGCCAGCAGTTACGCCGGGACAGGGGACAATGAGCAGTTCTTC.

Comment on this clonotype: For a library built for alpha chains, this beta chain is a stray read; little rests on its size. V gene TRBV5-1 combines with J gene TRBJ2-7; no firm D call. Looked up from germline, CDR1 is SGHRS and CDR2 is YFSETQ. Trimming shortened V by 1 base and J by 7 bases, and 6 bases separated the two germline ends. The length of the CDR3 is 11 residues. This chain's CDR3 is CASSLQEEQYF. Here the CDR3 DNA reads TGCGCCAGCAGCTTGCAGGAGGAGCAGTACTTC.

A few counts support this clonotype. The size of this beta chain means little, since it is a stray read in a library made for alpha chains. The chain couples TRBV9 to TRBJ1-5; D is unclear. The CDR3 has 15 amino acids. Germline V gene data show CDR1 as SGDLS and CDR2 as YYNGEE. V was shortened by 0 bases and J by 4 bases, with 11 bases between the two germline ends. For the CDR3, the DNA is TGTGCCAGCAGCGTAGGAGCCCATGGGAATCAGCCCCAGCATTTT. It specifies CASSVGAHGNQPQHF. Looking up the rest from reference TRBV9 and TRBJ1-5 gives the full variable domain: DSGVTQTPKHLITATGQRVTLRCSPRSGDLSVYWYQQSLDQGLQFLIQYYNGEERAKGNILERFSAQQFPDLHSELNLSSLELGDSALYFCASSVGAHGNQPQHFGDGTRLSIL.

This clonotype is termed medium-sized (0.01 to 0.1%). This beta chain is an unintended read in a library built for alpha chains; its size means little. This chain joins TRBV7-2 and TRBJ2-7; D might be TRBD1 (6 bases). Per germline, CDR1 SGHTA and CDR2 FQGNSA. The CDR3 contains 14 residues. The V end was cut by 0 bases, the J end by 0 bases, with 6 bases between. The DNA of the CDR3 is TGTGCCAGCAGCTTAGCAGGGGGCTCCTACGAGCAGTACTTC. Translation gives CASSLAGGSYEQYF.